The clone carrying this TCR beta chain has more than one count but fewer than ten. Its target is unknown. These data belong to a study of cytomegalovirus exposure and HLA in healthy donors. Across the whole study: Drawn from HLA-typed donors, 65 million to 100 million unique TCRs were held in an early data release.

It was with 60 Vbeta and 13 Jbeta primers that the PCR ran. Sequenced by immunoSEQ multiplex PCR; TCRdb stores in-frame clones only, minus some. The repertoire includes around 280,000 clones, 85% to 90% of them detected once, and 2% to 3% sits in the top ten. The study's findings and limits: It was reportedly the case that the classifier diagnosed cytomegalovirus status with high specificity and sensitivity.

V was clipped by 0 bases and J by 6 bases, with 16 bases between them. This CDR3 has 17 amino acids. Germline loops: CDR1 SGDLS, CDR2 YYNGEE. The sample consisted of PBMCs. This TCR derives from a woman in her late teens or twenties in good health and CMV-seronegative. The rearrangement uses TRBV9 and TRBJ1-6; TRBD1 might be the D (6 bases). The CDR3 protein is CASSVGWGGGGNSPLHF. Written as DNA, the CDR3 is TGTGCCAGCAGCGTAGGTTGGGGAGGGGGGGGTAATTCACCCCTCCACTTT.